A single sample gave rise to the 15 T cell receptor beta chains below, sequenced in a study of CD8 T cells in ankylosing spondylitis. These TCRs' antigens remain unknown. Findings of the study overall: Blood from ankylosing spondylitis patients appeared to carry a characteristic eight-variant TCR beta motif.

TCRdb used MiXCR to reprocess the 5' RACE reads, holding one entry per CDR3 protein. The sample lists some 800,000 distinct CDR3 sequences; roughly 12% were seen once. Sample: blood, either unsorted or a sorted T cell fraction (not recorded which). The receptors here all came from a male donor with ankylosing spondylitis.

This chain joins TRBV28 and TRBJ2-3; 7 bases align to TRBD1. Trimming at V came to 4 bases and at J to 2 bases, leaving 9 bases not matched to a gene. CDR1 is MDHEN, CDR2 SYDVKM, per germline. CDR3 length: 16 amino acids. CDR3 protein: CASSSRQGSFTDTQYF. CDR3 sequence (DNA): TGTGCCAGCAGTTCTCGACAGGGTTCCTTCACAGATACGCAGTATTTT.

The chain has TRBV2 and TRBJ1-5; 8 bases are a match to TRBD1. The CDR3 is made up of 15 amino acids. Trimming took 3 bases from V and 6 from J; bases not matched to a gene: 7. Germline V gene sequence: CDR1 SNHLY, CDR2 FYNNEI. The CDR3 coding sequence is TGTGCCAGCAGTGAGTTGGACAGGGTTAGTCAGCCCCAGCATTTT. As protein: CASSELDRVSQPQHF.

There are a few counts of this clonotype. The chain carries TRBV7-2 and TRBJ1-6, with D maybe TRBD1 (6 bases). The CDR3 extends over 15 amino acids. Germline CDR1 and CDR2: SGHTA and FQGNSA. V lost 2 bases to trimming and J lost 9 bases, with 14 bases between them. DNA of the CDR3: TGTGCCAGCAGCTTATACGGGGGCTCCGGTTCACCCCTCCACTTT. Translated, it gives CASSLYGGSGSPLHF.

The J gene is TRBJ2-2, the V gene TRBV20-1; D might be TRBD1 (6 bases). This CDR3 has 16 residues. The germline V gene has CDR1 DFQATT and CDR2 SNEGSKA (reference sequence). V lost 2 bases and J 4 bases, leaving 17 bases between the germline ends. The CDR3 nucleotides read TGCAGTGCTAGACCAACAGGGTCCCCGACCACCGGGGAGCTGTTTTTT. Its translation is CSARPTGSPTTGELFF.

The chain uses TRBV28 and TRBJ2-1; the D is unclear. The CDR3 contains 13 residues. Trimming removed 3 bases at V and 9 bases at J, with 12 bases between. CDR1 is MDHEN, CDR2 SYDVKM, per germline. CDR3 sequence: CASSLEGMGEQFF. Written as DNA, the CDR3 is TGTGCCAGCAGTTTGGAAGGGATGGGTGAGCAGTTCTTC.

This chain links TRBV3-1 with TRBJ2-1; unclear D gene. The germline V and J ends were trimmed by 2 bases and 9 bases, with 17 bases remaining between them. CDR1 is LGHDT and CDR2 is YNNKEL in the germline V gene (reference sequence). CDR3 length equals 15 residues. CDR3 DNA sequence: TGTGCCAGCAGCCAATTTCAGGTCGGGTTGGGTGAGCAGTTCTTC. Protein: CASSQFQVGLGEQFF.

This clonotype has a count of ten or more. The rearrangement uses TRBV11-2 and TRBJ2-1; 10 bases align to TRBD2. In germline, CDR1 is SGHAT, CDR2 FQNNGV. V lost 1 base to trimming and J lost 8 bases; unmatched junction nucleotides: 5. The CDR3 length is 15 residues. DNA for the CDR3: TGTGCCAGCAGCTTAGGCAGCGGGGGGGGGTATGAGCAGTTCTTC. Translated, it gives CASSLGSGGGYEQFF.

This clonotype was observed a few times. This chain links TRBV29-1 with TRBJ1-6; 9 positions agree with TRBD1. Unmatched junction bases numbered 9, after V lost 5 bases and J lost 16 bases. CDR1 SQVTM and CDR2 ANQGSEA come from the germline V gene. This CDR3 is 12 amino acids long. CDR3 sequence reads: CSVLDRGAQLHF. CDR3 coding DNA: TGCAGCGTTTTAGACAGGGGGGCACAACTCCACTTT.

This chain links TRBV20-1 with TRBJ1-4, with 7 bases fitting TRBD1. Germline values: CDR1 DFQATT, CDR2 SNEGSKA (reference sequence). Trimming took 5 bases from V and 7 from J; bases not matched to a gene: 13. The CDR3 spans 15 residues. The CDR3, as DNA: TGCAGTGCTGCAGAGGGGGCGACAGGGTCTGAAAAACTGTTTTTT. This translates into CSAAEGATGSEKLFF.

This clonotype was observed a handful of times. This chain connects TRBV12-5 to TRBJ1-1, with 7 bases aligning to TRBD1. Germline V gives CDR1 LGHNT, CDR2 FRNRAP. The CDR3 contains 14 residues. Germline trimming cut 5 bases from V and 1 base from J; bases unmatched to any gene: 4. CDR3 protein: CASGTGEANTEAFF. Written as DNA, the CDR3 is TGTGCTAGTGGTACAGGGGAGGCGAACACTGAAGCTTTCTTT. Combining the CDR3 with reference TRBV12-5 and TRBJ1-1 gives the whole variable domain DARVTQTPRHKVTEMGQEVTMRCQPILGHNTVFWYRQTMMQGLELLAYFRNRAPLDDSGMPKDRFSAEMPDATLATLKIQPSEPRDSAVYFCASGTGEANTEAFFGQGTRLTVV.

The V and J genes are TRBV4-1 and TRBJ1-3; D remains unclear. CDR1 and CDR2 from the germline V gene are MGHRA and YSYEKL. V dropped 1 base and J dropped 1 base, with 8 bases sitting between them. The CDR3 totals 15 residues. The CDR3 DNA sequence: TGCGCCAGCAGCCAAGGGTTGGGGTCTGGAAACACCATATATTTT. It encodes CASSQGLGSGNTIYF.

The genes are TRBV15 and TRBJ2-5; no definite D call. Trimming left V 1 base short and J 4 bases short, with 7 bases between. CDR1 and CDR2 (germline): LNHNV, YYDKDF (reference sequence). CDR3 length: 13 amino acids. Here the CDR3 reads CATSRGDGETQYF. The CDR3 nucleotides are TGTGCCACCAGCAGAGGGGATGGAGAGACCCAGTACTTC.

This sequence joins TRBV4-3 and TRBJ1-2; D perhaps matches TRBD1 (5 bases). Germline lookup yields CDR1 LGHNA and CDR2 YSLEER. V shed 3 bases and J shed 5 bases, with 16 bases lying between them. The CDR3 consists of 15 residues. DNA of the CDR3: TGCGCCAGCAGCCACGCCGGGACGGGAGGTTATGGCTACACCTTC. Amino acids: CASSHAGTGGYGYTF.

The chain combines TRBV7-2 with TRBJ1-1, with D possibly matching TRBD1 (5 bases). With 2 bases removed from V and 0 bases from J, the gap between germline ends came to 10 bases. The germline gives CDR1 SGHTA, CDR2 FQGNSA. The length of the CDR3 is 15 residues. The CDR3 DNA reads TGTGCCAGCAGCTTAATGGGGGTCCTGAACACTGAAGCTTTCTTT. Protein: CASSLMGVLNTEAFF.

V gene TRBV9 combines with J gene TRBJ1-3; D gene unclear. Germline V CDR1 and CDR2: SGDLS, YYNGEE. Between the trimmed V and J ends, which lost 0 bases and 0 bases, there was a span of 7 bases. The CDR3 runs to 15 residues. The CDR3 spells CASSVGALSGNTIYF. The CDR3 DNA sequence: TGTGCCAGCAGCGTAGGGGCCCTCTCTGGAAACACCATATATTTT. Combining the CDR3 with reference TRBV9 and TRBJ1-3 gives the whole variable domain DSGVTQTPKHLITATGQRVTLRCSPRSGDLSVYWYQQSLDQGLQFLIQYYNGEERAKGNILERFSAQQFPDLHSELNLSSLELGDSALYFCASSVGALSGNTIYFGEGSWLTVV.